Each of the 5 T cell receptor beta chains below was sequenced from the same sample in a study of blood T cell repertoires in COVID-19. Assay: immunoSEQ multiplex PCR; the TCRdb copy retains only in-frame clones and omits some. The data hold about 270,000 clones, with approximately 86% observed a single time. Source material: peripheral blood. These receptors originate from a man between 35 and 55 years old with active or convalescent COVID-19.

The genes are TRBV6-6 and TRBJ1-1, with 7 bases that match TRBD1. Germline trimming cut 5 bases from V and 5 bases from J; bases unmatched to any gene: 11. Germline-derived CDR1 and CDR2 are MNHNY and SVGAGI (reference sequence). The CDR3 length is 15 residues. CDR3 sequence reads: CASSTGQAARTEAFF. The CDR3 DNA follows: TGTGCCAGCAGTACCGGACAGGCCGCCAGAACTGAAGCTTTCTTT.

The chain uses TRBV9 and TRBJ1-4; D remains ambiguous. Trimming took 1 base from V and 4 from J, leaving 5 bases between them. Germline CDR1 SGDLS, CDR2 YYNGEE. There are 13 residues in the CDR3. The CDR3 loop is CASSVQNNEKLFF. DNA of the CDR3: TGTGCCAGCAGCGTACAGAATAATGAAAAACTGTTTTTT.

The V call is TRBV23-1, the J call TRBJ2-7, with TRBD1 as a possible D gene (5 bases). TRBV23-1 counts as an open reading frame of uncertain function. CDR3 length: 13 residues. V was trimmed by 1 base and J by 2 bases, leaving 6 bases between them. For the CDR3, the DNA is TGCGCCAGCAGTCAATACAGGACCTACGAGCAGTACTTC. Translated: CASSQYRTYEQYF.

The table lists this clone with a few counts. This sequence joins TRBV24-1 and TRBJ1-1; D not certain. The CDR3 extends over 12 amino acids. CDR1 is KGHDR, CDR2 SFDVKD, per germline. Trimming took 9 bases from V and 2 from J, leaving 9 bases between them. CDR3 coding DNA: TGTGCCACCGAGTCCGTAAACACTGAAGCTTTCTTT. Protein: CATESVNTEAFF.

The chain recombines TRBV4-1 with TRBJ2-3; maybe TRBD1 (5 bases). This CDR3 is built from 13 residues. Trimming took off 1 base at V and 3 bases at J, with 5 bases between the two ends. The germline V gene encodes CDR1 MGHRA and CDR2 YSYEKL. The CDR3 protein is CASSQAGTDTQYF. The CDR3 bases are TGCGCCAGCAGCCAAGCAGGGACAGATACGCAGTATTTT.